This TCR beta chain emerged from a study of a mutant IDH1 vaccine in newly diagnosed glioma. Study-level information: The study started vaccination 4-6 weeks after radiotherapy alone, or with temozolomide cycles. Broader study findings: Immune responses induced by vaccination arose in approximately 92% of the patients.

As concerns this clone: What it binds is not known.

Time point here: week 5, during vaccination. Doses consisted of 300 ug of mutant IDH1 20-mer peptide each, paired with topical imiquimod. The protocol was immunoSEQ multiplex PCR, while the TCRdb copy is restricted to in-frame clones and leaves out a portion. The table records under 95,000 clones, roughly nine tenths of them present only once. Germline V gives CDR1 GTSNPN, CDR2 SVGIG (reference sequence). The length of the CDR3 is 13 residues. The germline V and J ends were trimmed by 7 bases and 0 bases, with 12 bases remaining between them. This TCR came from a woman between 50 and 59 years old with glioma. This chain connects TRBV30 to TRBJ1-1, with TRBD1 as a possible D gene (5 bases). Sequences were derived from PBMCs, sampled from a glioma patient whose treatment included an IDH1 peptide vaccine. The DNA for the CDR3 is TGTGCCTCCTGGGACGGTTTGAACACTGAAGCTTTCTTT. Encoded protein: CASWDGLNTEAFF.